This passage covers 5 T cell receptor beta chains from one sample sequenced in a study of neoadjuvant anti-PD-1 for oral cavity cancer. TCRdb keeps only in-frame clones here, not all; method: immunoSEQ multiplex PCR. Among about 8,300 clones, around half were seen once, and the ten largest hold over 9.5%. The sequencing here drew on tumor tissue, taken before nivolumab (anti-PD-1) treatment. The source is a person aged 35-79 years with oral cavity squamous cell carcinoma.

The rearrangement uses TRBV7-9 and TRBJ2-7, with D perhaps TRBD1 or TRBD2 (5 bases each). Trimming took 6 bases from V and 0 from J, leaving 18 bases between them. Germline CDR1 is SEHNR and CDR2 is FQNEAQ (reference sequence). This CDR3 contains 16 residues. The CDR3 DNA is TGTGCCAGCAGTCTAGCTCCGGGACGCGACTCCTACGAGCAGTACTTC. It translates to CASSLAPGRDSYEQYF.

The chain combines TRBV7-2 with TRBJ2-7; D remains ambiguous. The germline gives CDR1 SGHTA, CDR2 FQGNSA. The CDR3 is made up of 13 amino acids. The V end lost 2 bases, the J end lost 0 bases, and 5 bases lay between the germline ends. The chain's CDR3 is CASSLFNSYEQYF. In nucleotides, the CDR3 is TGTGCCAGCAGCTTATTTAACTCCTACGAGCAGTACTTC.

J is TRBJ2-2 and V is TRBV9; D gene ambiguous. Per germline, CDR1 SGDLS and CDR2 YYNGEE. This CDR3 has 14 residues. V was clipped by 0 bases and J by 3 bases, with 6 bases between them. The CDR3 spells CASSVGPYTGELFF. CDR3 nucleotide sequence: TGTGCCAGCAGCGTAGGACCGTACACCGGGGAGCTGTTTTTT.

The rearrangement uses TRBV27 and TRBJ1-2; D is unclear. V lost 4 bases to trimming and J lost 3 bases, with 9 bases between them. The CDR3 consists of 13 residues. CDR1 is MNHEY and CDR2 is SMNVEV in the germline V gene (reference sequence). The CDR3 DNA reads as TGTGCCAGCAGTTCCGGATCATACTATGGCTACACCTTC. Protein product: CASSSGSYYGYTF.

The rearrangement uses TRBV7-3 and TRBJ2-7; D ambiguous. The CDR3 length is 14 residues. V gave up 1 base and J gave up 7 bases, with 14 bases separating them. The germline V gene has CDR1 SGHTA and CDR2 FQGTGA. CDR3 residues: CASSLSGPLTEQYF. As DNA, the CDR3 is TGTGCCAGCAGCTTAAGTGGACCCCTTACGGAGCAGTACTTC.